These T cell receptor beta chains were read from a single sample in a study of T cell repertoires in cytomegalovirus infection. From the reads, TCRdb called clonotypes with MiXCR, one entry per CDR3 protein. The data show fewer than 350,000 distinct CDR3 sequences, 9.5% seen once. The sample was PBMCs. The receptors stem from a human donor in good health (CMV status not recorded). Some clones in this sample may be carry-over from other donors' samples. CDR3s include the opening cysteine and the closing phenylalanine or tryptophan. D genes are given only for firm matches. Not all rows give a size; the values are once, few, many and, for expanded clones, a class.

J	size	D	V	DNA	CDR3
TRBJ2-1	many	TRBD2	TRBV30	TGTGCCTGGAGTACTGGTTTGGCGCTAGCGGGGGGGGAGCAGTTCTTC	CAWSTGLALAGGEQFF
TRBJ1-1	many	.	TRBV15	TGTGCCACCAGCAGAGATTTGGCTGGGAACACTGAAGCTTTCTTT	CATSRDLAGNTEAFF
TRBJ2-1	.	TRBD2	TRBV4-1	TGCGCCAACAGCCAAGTGGGACTAGCGGGAGAGGAGCAGTTCTTC	CANSQVGLAGEEQFF
TRBJ2-7	many	.	TRBV7-2	TGTGCCAGCAGCTCCCGGGGGAACCATAACTACGAGCAGTACTTC	CASSSRGNHNYEQYF
TRBJ1-2	many	.	TRBV7-2	TGTGCCAGCAGCTTAAGGGCGGAGGGGGGCGGCTACACCTTC	CASSLRAEGGGYTF
TRBJ1-6	many	.	TRBV6-5	TGTGCCAGCAGTTACTCCTTTCCCAGCGGTTCACGTTCCAGCTCCTATAATTCACCCCTCCACTTT	CASSYSFPSGSRSSSYNSPLHF
TRBJ1-2	.	.	TRBV5-5	TGTGCCAGCAGTCCTTTGTGGGAGGATGGCTACACCTTC	CASSPLWEDGYTF
TRBJ2-1	many	.	TRBV7-2	TGTGCCAGCAGCTTAGGAACAGCCAGAAGCTCCTACAATGAGCAGTTCTTC	CASSLGTARSSYNEQFF
TRBJ1-2	.	TRBD1	TRBV19	TGTGCCAGTAGTCCCCTGGGGACAGGAGGACTAAATGGCTACACCTTC	CASSPLGTGGLNGYTF
TRBJ2-1	few	.	TRBV15	TGTGCCACCAGCAGAGATTATGAAAGAAATGAGCAGTTCTTC	CATSRDYERNEQFF
TRBJ2-7	many	.	TRBV4-1	TGCGCCAGCAGCCAAGAACCCGTCCGGGACCGTCGCTACGAGCAGTACTTC	CASSQEPVRDRRYEQYF
TRBJ2-7	many	.	TRBV11-2	TGTGCCAGCAGCTTAAGTGGAGTTACCGGCGAGCAGTACTTC	CASSLSGVTGEQYF
TRBJ2-1	few	TRBD2	TRBV7-8	TGTGCCAGCAGCCGAGGGACTAGCGGGAGCAATGAGCAGTTCTTC	CASSRGTSGSNEQFF
TRBJ1-2	.	.	TRBV7-2	TGTGCCAGCAGCTTATCCAGCTCAAACTATGGCTACACCTTC	CASSLSSSNYGYTF
TRBJ1-5	.	.	TRBV10-3	TGTGCCTCAGGCCGCGGAGCCCAACAGCCCCAGCATTTT	CASGRGAQQPQHF
TRBJ2-7	.	.	TRBV13	TGTGCCAGCAGTCCAGGGGGGGTCCCCTACGAGCAGTACTTC	CASSPGGVPYEQYF
TRBJ2-1	few	.	TRBV10-2	TGCGCCAGCAAATGGGGGTCTACTAAGGGCGCTAACTACAATGAGCAGTTCTTC	CASKWGSTKGANYNEQFF
TRBJ1-6	many	.	TRBV4-3	TGCGCCAGCAGCCAAGATAAGGAGAGATCACCCCTCCACTTT	CASSQDKERSPLHF
TRBJ2-1	.	TRBD1	TRBV20-1	TGCAGTGCTAACGTGTTGGGACAGGGGGATGAGCAGTTCTTC	CSANVLGQGDEQFF
TRBJ2-7	few	.	TRBV3-1	TGTGCCAGCAGCCAAGATCAGGACACGCTCTACGAGCAGTACTTC	CASSQDQDTLYEQYF
TRBJ1-1	.	.	TRBV7-2	TGTGCCAGCAGCTTCGCGTTTTCCGGGACCACGAACACTGAAGCTTTCTTT	CASSFAFSGTTNTEAFF
TRBJ1-2	.	TRBD1	TRBV28	TGTGCCAGCAGTTTCGGACAGGGTTTTAACTATGGCTACACCTTC	CASSFGQGFNYGYTF